Listed here are 10 T cell receptor beta chains from one sample, sequenced in a study of T cells in Graves' hyperthyroidism and ophthalmopathy (dated by TCRdb to about 2019). Library preparation used multiplex PCR. The sample was run on an Illumina HiSeq 2000. Amplification of TCR beta CDR3 regions was carried out from RNA transcripts. The TCR CDR3 was subjected to a first round of RT-PCR using the HTBI primer set and the Qiagen OneStep RT-PCR kit. The public reads were reprocessed in TCRdb via fastp at Q25 and MiXCR, keeping in-frame beta chains. Rows are unified per CDR3 protein, each entry keeping the most common DNA and genes. In this sample the table shows some 490,000 distinct CDR3 sequences, 22% of which occur a single time. Of the sample, less than 65% is held by the ten largest clones. The sample consisted of blood. These receptors originate from a woman in her 70s with Graves' ophthalmopathy.

In its sample, this clonotype was seen a few times. The chain employs TRBV12-3 or TRBV12-4 and TRBJ2-7; D is possibly TRBD1 (6 bases). V lost 5 bases to trimming and J lost 4 bases, with 12 bases between them. This CDR3 has 13 residues. The CDR3 region has the DNA TGTGCCAGCAGTACTACAGGGAAATACGAGCAGTACTTC. It specifies CASSTTGKYEQYF.

This clonotype appeared a single time. V gene TRBV10-2 combines with J gene TRBJ1-4, with a weak D call TRBD1 (5 bases). V lost 0 bases and J lost 5, with 13 bases in between. Germline V gene data show CDR1 as WSHSY and CDR2 as SAAADI. The CDR3 contains 16 residues. The CDR3 nucleotides are TGCGCCAGCAGTGAGTCCTGGGACGGGTTAAATGAAAAACTGTTTTTT. It specifies CASSESWDGLNEKLFF.

This clonotype was picked up many times. This chain connects TRBV7-3 to TRBJ1-1; maybe TRBD1 (5 bases). The CDR3 spans 15 residues. Trimming left V 2 bases short and J 1 base short, with 11 bases between. The germline V gene has CDR1 SGHTA and CDR2 FQGTGA. CDR3 amino acids: CASSLGAGRNTEAFF. As DNA, the CDR3 is TGTGCCAGCAGCTTAGGGGCAGGGAGGAACACTGAAGCTTTCTTT.

This clonotype has a count of ten or more. This chain uses TRBV12-3 or TRBV12-4 with TRBJ2-7, with D possibly being TRBD2 (5 bases). The CDR3 consists of 14 residues. V was shortened by 1 base and J by 3 bases, with 10 bases between the two germline ends. In nucleotides, the CDR3 is TGTGCCAGCAGTTTAGACACTGGACTCTACGAGCAGTACTTC. Its protein product is CASSLDTGLYEQYF.

The chain carries TRBV28 and TRBJ2-1; D gene ambiguous. CDR1 and CDR2 (germline): MDHEN, SYDVKM. With 3 bases removed from V and 0 bases from J, the gap between germline ends came to 9 bases. The CDR3 runs 15 residues. CDR3 in amino acids: CASSFRRYSYNEQFF. CDR3 DNA: TGTGCCAGCAGTTTCCGGCGGTACTCCTACAATGAGCAGTTCTTC.

The chain combines TRBV19 with TRBJ1-1, with D unclear. Deletions cut 4 bases from V and 4 bases from J, with 13 bases between. CDR1 is LNHDA, CDR2 SQIVND, per germline (reference sequence). This CDR3 has 14 amino acids. As DNA, the CDR3 is TGTGCCAGTAGTAAGGGTTTATGGACCACTGAAGCTTTCTTT. Its translation: CASSKGLWTTEAFF.

In its sample, this clonotype was seen a few times. The chain is built from TRBV3-1 and TRBJ1-1, with 11 bases fitting TRBD1. With V trimmed by 5 bases and J by 4 bases, 12 bases remained unmatched. The CDR3 runs to 17 residues. CDR1 and CDR2 from the germline V gene are LGHDT and YNNKEL (reference sequence). In nucleotides, the CDR3 is TGTGCCAGCAGCTCCTTCGGACAGGGGGCTTTGGGCACTGAAGCTTTCTTT. Translating gives CASSSFGQGALGTEAFF.

This clonotype was seen once. The chain employs TRBV7-6 and TRBJ2-5, with D possibly matching TRBD1 (5 bases). This CDR3 region has 16 residues. CDR1 and CDR2 (germline): SGHVS, FNYEAQ. Trimming took 2 bases from V and 1 from J, leaving 14 bases between them. CDR3 sequence: CASSLLSPGIQETQYF. As DNA, the CDR3 is TGTGCCAGCAGCTTACTCTCGCCAGGGATCCAAGAGACCCAGTACTTC.

J is TRBJ2-7 and V is TRBV20-1, with TRBD1 matching over 8 bases. J gave up 4 bases and V 2 bases, and 4 bases lay outside the gene matches. The germline gives CDR1 DFQATT, CDR2 SNEGSKA (reference sequence). This CDR3 contains 13 residues. The CDR3 DNA reads TGCAGTGCTAGAACAGGGGGGCTTTACGAGCAGTACTTC. Protein product: CSARTGGLYEQYF.

The chain recombines TRBV30 with TRBJ1-3; no reliable D call. The CDR3 covers 12 residues. CDR1 is GTSNPN, CDR2 SVGIG, per germline (reference sequence). Trimming stripped 3 bases from V and 8 bases from J, with 11 bases between. This CDR3 is CAWRGLMDTIYF. The CDR3 nucleotides are TGTGCCTGGAGGGGATTGATGGACACCATATATTTT.